This TCR beta chain derives from a study of PD-L1 blockade in urothelial cancer. Study context: When patients started atezolizumab at some point between 2014 and 2015, it was given at 1,200 mg intravenously every 3 weeks. Investigators checked blood 3 weeks (second dose) and 6 weeks after treatment start.

Time point noted: peripheral blood 6 weeks after treatment start. Patients each gave 1 to 8 samples, pretreatment and on-treatment. Only in-frame clones appear in the TCRdb table, and some are missing; sequencing was by immunoSEQ multiplex PCR. This sample has 40,000 to 45,000 clones, with around 83% found just once. Study-level points and caveats: Better survival was predicted when blood TCR clonality before treatment fell below the median.

Note on this clone: Its cognate antigen is unknown.

The sample was PBMCs, taken around atezolizumab (anti-PD-L1) treatment. The receptor was isolated from a man between 65 and 85 years old with urothelial cancer.

DNA for the CDR3: TGTGCCAGCAGACCGGGACAGCAAAATCAGCCCCAGCATTTT. It yields the protein CASRPGQQNQPQHF. This rearrangement joins TRBV6-1 to TRBJ1-5, with 7 bases aligning to TRBD1. The CDR3 length is 14 residues. CDR1 is MNHNS and CDR2 is SASEGT in the germline V gene. The V segment lost 6 bases and the J segment 4 bases; nucleotides outside the gene matches: 6.